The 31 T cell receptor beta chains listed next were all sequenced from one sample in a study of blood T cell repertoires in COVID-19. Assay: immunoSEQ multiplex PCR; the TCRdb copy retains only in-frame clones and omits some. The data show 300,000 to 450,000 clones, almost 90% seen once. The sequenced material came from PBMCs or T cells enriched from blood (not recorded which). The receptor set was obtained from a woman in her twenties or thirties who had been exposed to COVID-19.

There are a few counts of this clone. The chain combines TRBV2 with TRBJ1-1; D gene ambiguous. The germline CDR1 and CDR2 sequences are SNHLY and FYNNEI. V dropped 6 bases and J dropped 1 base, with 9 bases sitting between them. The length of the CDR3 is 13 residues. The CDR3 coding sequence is TGTGCCAGCAGCGGGAACAGGAACACTGAAGCTTTCTTT. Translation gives CASSGNRNTEAFF.

The chain's CDR3 is CASSESAAQYF. In nucleotides, the CDR3 is TGCGCCAGCAGTGAATCGGCGGCCCAGTACTTC. The J gene is TRBJ2-5, the V gene TRBV10-2; D gene uncertain. The CDR3 covers 11 residues. Germline V lookup: CDR1 WSHSY, CDR2 SAAADI. V was pared by 3 bases and J by 9 bases, with 8 bases between.

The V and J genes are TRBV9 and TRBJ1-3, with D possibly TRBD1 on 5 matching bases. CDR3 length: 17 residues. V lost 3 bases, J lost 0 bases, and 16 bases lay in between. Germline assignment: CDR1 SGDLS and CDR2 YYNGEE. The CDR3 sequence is CASSEEGTSYSGNTIYF. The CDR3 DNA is TGTGCCAGCAGCGAGGAGGGGACTTCCTACTCTGGAAACACCATATATTTT.

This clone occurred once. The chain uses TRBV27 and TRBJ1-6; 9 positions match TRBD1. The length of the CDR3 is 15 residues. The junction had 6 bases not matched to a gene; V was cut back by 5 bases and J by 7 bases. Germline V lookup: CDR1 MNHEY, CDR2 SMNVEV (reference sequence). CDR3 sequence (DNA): TGTGCCAGCAGTCCCCGGACAGGGGTAAATTCACCCCTCCACTTT. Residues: CASSPRTGVNSPLHF.

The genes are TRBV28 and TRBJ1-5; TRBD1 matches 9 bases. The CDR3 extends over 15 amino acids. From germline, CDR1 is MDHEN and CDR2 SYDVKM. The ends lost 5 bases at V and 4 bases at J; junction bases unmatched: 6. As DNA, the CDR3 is TGTGCCAGCAGTCCCCCCGACAGGGGGAATCAGCCCCAGCATTTT. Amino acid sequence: CASSPPDRGNQPQHF.

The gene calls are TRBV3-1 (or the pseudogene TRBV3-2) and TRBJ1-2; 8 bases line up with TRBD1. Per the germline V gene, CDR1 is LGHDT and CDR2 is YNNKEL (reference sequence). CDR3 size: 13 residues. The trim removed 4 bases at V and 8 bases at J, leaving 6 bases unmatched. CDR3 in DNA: TGTGCCAGCAGCCTACAGGGGGTCCAGGGCTACACCTTC. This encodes CASSLQGVQGYTF.

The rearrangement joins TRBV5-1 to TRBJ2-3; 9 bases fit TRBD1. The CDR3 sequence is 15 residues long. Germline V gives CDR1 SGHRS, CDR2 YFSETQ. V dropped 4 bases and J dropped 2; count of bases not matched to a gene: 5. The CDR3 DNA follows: TGCGCCAGCAGCCCGGGACAGGGTTTCACAGATACGCAGTATTTT. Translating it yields CASSPGQGFTDTQYF. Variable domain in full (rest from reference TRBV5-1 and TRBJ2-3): KAGVTQTPRYLIKTRGQQVTLSCSPISGHRSVSWYQQTPGQGLQFLFEYFSETQRNKGNFPGRFSGRQFSNSRSEMNVSTLELGDSALYLCASSPGQGFTDTQYFGPGTRLTVL.

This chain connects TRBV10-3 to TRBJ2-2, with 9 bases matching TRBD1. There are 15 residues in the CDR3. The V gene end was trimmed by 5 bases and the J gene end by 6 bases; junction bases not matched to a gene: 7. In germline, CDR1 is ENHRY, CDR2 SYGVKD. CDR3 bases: TGTGCCATCAGTCCGGACAGGGGTAACGCCGGGGAGCTGTTTTTT. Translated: CAISPDRGNAGELFF.

The chain's CDR3 is CASSPRTGKETQYF. The DNA for the CDR3 is TGCGCCAGCAGCCCACGGACGGGGAAAGAGACCCAGTACTTC. The chain employs TRBV5-1 and TRBJ2-5, with D tentatively TRBD2 (5 bases). Per the germline V gene, CDR1 is SGHRS and CDR2 is YFSETQ. The CDR3 contains 14 residues. V lost 4 bases and J 3 bases, leaving 13 bases between the germline ends.

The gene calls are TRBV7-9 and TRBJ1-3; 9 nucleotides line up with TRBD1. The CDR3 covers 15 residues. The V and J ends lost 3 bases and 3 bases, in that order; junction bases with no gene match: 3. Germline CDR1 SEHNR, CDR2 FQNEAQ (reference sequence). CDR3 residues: CASSFRDRVGNTIYF. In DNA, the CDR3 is TGTGCCAGCAGCTTCCGGGACAGGGTTGGAAACACCATATATTTT.

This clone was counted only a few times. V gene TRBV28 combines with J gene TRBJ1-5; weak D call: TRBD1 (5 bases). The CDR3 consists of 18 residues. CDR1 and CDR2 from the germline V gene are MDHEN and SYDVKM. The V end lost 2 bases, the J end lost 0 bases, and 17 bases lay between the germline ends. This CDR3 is CASSLRFRVQHSNQPQHF. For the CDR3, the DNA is TGTGCCAGCAGTTTACGGTTCAGGGTTCAACATAGCAATCAGCCCCAGCATTTT.

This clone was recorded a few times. CDR3 bases: TGTGCCAGCAGTGATAGACTAGCGGGAGCCTATACTAACAAGGAGACCCAGTACTTC. Protein product: CASSDRLAGAYTNKETQYF. V is TRBV6-1 and J is TRBJ2-5; 12 bases are a match to TRBD2. This CDR3 has 19 residues. Losses at the gene ends were 3 bases for V and 5 bases for J; bases not matched to a gene: 16. Per the germline V gene, CDR1 is MNHNS and CDR2 is SASEGT.

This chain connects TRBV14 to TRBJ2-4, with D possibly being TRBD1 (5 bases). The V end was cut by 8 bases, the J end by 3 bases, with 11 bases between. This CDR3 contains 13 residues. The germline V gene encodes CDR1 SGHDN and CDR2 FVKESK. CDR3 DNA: TGTGCCAGCTCGTGGGGCGGCAAAAACATTCAGTACTTC. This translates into CASSWGGKNIQYF.

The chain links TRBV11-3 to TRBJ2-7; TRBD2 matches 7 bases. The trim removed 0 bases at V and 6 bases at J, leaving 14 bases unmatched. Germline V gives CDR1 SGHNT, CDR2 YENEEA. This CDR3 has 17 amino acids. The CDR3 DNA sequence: TGTGCCAGCAGCTTAGATCATATAGGTCGGACTAGAGGCGAGCAGTACTTC. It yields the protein CASSLDHIGRTRGEQYF. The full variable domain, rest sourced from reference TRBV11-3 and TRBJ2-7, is EAGVVQSPRYKIIEKKQPVAFWCNPISGHNTLYWYLQNLGQGPELLIRYENEEAVDDSQLPKDRFSAERLKGVDSTLKIQPAELGDSAVYLCASSLDHIGRTRGEQYFGPGTRLTVT.

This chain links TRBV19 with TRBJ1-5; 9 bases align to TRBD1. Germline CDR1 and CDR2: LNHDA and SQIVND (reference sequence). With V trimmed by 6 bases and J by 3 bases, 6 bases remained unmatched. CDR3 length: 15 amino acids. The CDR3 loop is CASRSGTGYNQPQHF. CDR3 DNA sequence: TGTGCCAGTAGATCCGGGACAGGGTACAATCAGCCCCAGCATTTT.

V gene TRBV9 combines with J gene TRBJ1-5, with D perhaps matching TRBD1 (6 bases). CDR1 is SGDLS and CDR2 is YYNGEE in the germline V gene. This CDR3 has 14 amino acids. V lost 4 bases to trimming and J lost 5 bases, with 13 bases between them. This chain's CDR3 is CASSFRDTDQPQHF. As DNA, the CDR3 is TGTGCCAGCAGCTTCCGGGACACCGATCAGCCCCAGCATTTT.

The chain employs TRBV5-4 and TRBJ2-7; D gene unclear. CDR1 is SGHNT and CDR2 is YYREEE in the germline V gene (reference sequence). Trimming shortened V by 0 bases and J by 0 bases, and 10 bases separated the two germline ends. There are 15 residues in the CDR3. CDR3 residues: CASSLDPSSSYEQYF. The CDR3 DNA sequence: TGTGCCAGCAGCTTGGATCCGTCTAGCTCCTACGAGCAGTACTTC.

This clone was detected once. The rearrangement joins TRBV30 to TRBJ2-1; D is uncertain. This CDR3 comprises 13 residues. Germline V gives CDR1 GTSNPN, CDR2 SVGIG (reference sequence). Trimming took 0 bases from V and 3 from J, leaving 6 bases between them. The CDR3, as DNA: TGTGCCTGGAGTGTCGCAGTCTACAATGAGCAGTTCTTC. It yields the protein CAWSVAVYNEQFF.

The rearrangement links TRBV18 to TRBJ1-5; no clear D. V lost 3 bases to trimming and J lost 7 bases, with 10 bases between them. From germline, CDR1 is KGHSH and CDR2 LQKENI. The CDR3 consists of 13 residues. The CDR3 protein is CASSPAGSQPQHF. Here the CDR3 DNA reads TGTGCCAGCTCACCCGCCGGGTCCCAGCCCCAGCATTTT.

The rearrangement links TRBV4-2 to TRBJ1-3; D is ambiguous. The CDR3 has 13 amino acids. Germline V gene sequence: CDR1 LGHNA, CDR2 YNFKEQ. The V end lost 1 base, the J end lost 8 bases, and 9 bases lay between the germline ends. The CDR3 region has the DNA TGTGCCAGCAGCCAAGCAGGCGAAGACACCATATATTTT. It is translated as CASSQAGEDTIYF.

In DNA form, the CDR3 reads TGTGCCAGTCAGGGGCTGTATAGCAATCAGCCCCAGCATTTT. Translated, it gives CASQGLYSNQPQHF. The chain is built from TRBV6-5 and TRBJ1-5; a possible D gene is TRBD1 (6 bases). V lost 9 bases and J 0 bases, leaving 12 bases between the germline ends. Germline-derived CDR1 and CDR2 are MNHEY and SVGAGI. This CDR3 spans 14 amino acids.

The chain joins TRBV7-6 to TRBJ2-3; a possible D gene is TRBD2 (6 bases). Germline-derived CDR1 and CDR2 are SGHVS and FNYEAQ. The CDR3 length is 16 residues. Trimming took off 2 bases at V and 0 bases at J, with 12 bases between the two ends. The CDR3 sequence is CASSLPAGTSTDTQYF. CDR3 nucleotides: TGTGCCAGCAGCTTACCAGCGGGTACTAGCACAGATACGCAGTATTTT.

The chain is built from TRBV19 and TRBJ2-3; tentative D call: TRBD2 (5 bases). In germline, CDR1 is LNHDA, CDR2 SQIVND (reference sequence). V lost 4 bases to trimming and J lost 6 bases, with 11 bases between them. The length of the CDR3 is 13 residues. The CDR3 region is CASSSLGGDTQYF. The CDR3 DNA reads TGTGCCAGTAGTAGTCTAGGCGGGGATACGCAGTATTTT. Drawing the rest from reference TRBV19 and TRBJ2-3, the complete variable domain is DGGITQSPKYLFRKEGQNVTLSCEQNLNHDAMYWYRQDPGQGLRLIYYSQIVNDFQKGDIAEGYSVSREKKESFPLTVTSAQKNPTAFYLCASSSLGGDTQYFGPGTRLTVL.

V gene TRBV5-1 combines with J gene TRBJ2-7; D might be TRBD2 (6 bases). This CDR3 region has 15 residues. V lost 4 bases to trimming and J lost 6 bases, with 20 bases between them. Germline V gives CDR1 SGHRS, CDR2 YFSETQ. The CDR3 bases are TGCGCCAGCAGCCCCGGGTGGGGCGGGGCAGGCGAGCAGTACTTC. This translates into CASSPGWGGAGEQYF.

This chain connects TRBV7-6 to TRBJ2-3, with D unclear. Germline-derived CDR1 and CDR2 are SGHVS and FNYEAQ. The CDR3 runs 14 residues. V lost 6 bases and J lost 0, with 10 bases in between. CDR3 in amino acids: CASRQASSTDTQYF. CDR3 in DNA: TGTGCCAGCAGGCAAGCGAGTAGCACAGATACGCAGTATTTT. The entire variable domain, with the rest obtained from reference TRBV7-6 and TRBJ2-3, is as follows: GAGVSQSPRYKVTKRGQDVALRCDPISGHVSLYWYRQALGQGPEFLTYFNYEAQQDKSGLPNDRFSAERPEGSISTLTIQRTEQRDSAMYRCASRQASSTDTQYFGPGTRLTVL.

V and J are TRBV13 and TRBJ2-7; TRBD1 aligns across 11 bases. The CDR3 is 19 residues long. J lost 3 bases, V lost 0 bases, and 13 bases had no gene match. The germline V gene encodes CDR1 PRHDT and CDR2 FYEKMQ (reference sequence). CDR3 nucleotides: TGTGCCAGCAGCTTAGGCCTGGGACAGGGGGGTCTGAGGTTCTACGAGCAGTACTTC. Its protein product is CASSLGLGQGGLRFYEQYF.

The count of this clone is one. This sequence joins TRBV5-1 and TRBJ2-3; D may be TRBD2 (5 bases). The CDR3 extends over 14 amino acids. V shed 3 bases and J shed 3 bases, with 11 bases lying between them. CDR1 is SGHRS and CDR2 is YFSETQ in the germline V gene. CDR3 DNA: TGCGCCAGCAGCTACTCGCCGGGGACAGATACGCAGTATTTT. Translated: CASSYSPGTDTQYF.

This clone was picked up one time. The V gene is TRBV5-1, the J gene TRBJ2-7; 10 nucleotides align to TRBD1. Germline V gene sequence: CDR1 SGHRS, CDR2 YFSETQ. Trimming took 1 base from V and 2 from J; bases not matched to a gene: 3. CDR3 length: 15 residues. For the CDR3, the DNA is TGCGCCAGCAGCTTGAAGGGGACAGGGGCCTACGAGCAGTACTTC. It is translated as CASSLKGTGAYEQYF.

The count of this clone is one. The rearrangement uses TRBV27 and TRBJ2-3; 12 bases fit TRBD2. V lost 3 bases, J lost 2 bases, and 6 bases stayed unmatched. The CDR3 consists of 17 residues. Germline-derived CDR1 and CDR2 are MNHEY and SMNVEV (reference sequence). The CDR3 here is CASSFSGLAGLTDTQYF. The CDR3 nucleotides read TGTGCCAGCAGTTTCTCCGGACTAGCGGGGCTCACAGATACGCAGTATTTT.

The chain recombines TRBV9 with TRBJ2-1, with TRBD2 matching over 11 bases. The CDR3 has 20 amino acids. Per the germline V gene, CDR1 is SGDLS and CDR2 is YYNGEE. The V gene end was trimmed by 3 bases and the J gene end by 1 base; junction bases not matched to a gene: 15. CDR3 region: CASSELAGALWVRSYNEQFF. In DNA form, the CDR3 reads TGTGCCAGCAGCGAACTAGCGGGAGCCCTTTGGGTCCGGTCCTACAATGAGCAGTTCTTC.

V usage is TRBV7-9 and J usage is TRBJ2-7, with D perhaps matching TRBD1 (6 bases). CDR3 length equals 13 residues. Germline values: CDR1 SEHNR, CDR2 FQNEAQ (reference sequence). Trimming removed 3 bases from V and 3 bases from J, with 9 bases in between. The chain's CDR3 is CASSLGQNYEQYF. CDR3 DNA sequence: TGTGCCAGCAGCTTGGGACAAAACTACGAGCAGTACTTC. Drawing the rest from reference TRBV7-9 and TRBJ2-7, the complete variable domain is DTGVSQNPRHKITKRGQNVTFRCDPISEHNRLYWYRQTLGQGPEFLTYFQNEAQLEKSRLLSDRFSAERPKGSFSTLEIQRTEQGDSAMYLCASSLGQNYEQYFGPGTRLTVT.